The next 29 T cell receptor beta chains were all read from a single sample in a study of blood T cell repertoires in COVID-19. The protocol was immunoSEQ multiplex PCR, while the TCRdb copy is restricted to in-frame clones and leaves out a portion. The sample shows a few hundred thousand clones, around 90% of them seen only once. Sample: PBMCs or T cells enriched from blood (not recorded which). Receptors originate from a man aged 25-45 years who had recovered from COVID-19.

The CDR3 DNA reads as TGTGCCAGCAGTACCCACGGACTAGCGGGAGTTGAGCAGTTCTTC. Protein product: CASSTHGLAGVEQFF. The J gene is TRBJ2-1, the V gene TRBV28, with 13 bases that match TRBD2. This CDR3 is built from 15 residues. Germline CDR1 reads MDHEN; CDR2 reads SYDVKM. The V gene end was trimmed by 5 bases and the J gene end by 9 bases; junction bases not matched to a gene: 7.

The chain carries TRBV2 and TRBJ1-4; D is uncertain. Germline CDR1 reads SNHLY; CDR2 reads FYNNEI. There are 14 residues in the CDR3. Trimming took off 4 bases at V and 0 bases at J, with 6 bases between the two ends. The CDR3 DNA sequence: TGTGCCAGCAGTGCGCCGGCAACTAATGAAAAACTGTTTTTT. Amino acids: CASSAPATNEKLFF.

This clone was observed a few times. The CDR3 DNA reads as TGTGCCTGGAGCATAAGGGGCAGCTACAATGAGCAGTTCTTC. Amino acid sequence: CAWSIRGSYNEQFF. This chain links TRBV30 with TRBJ2-1, with a weak D call TRBD1 (5 bases). Trimming shortened V by 3 bases and J by 3 bases, and 12 bases separated the two germline ends. CDR3 length: 14 residues. Germline V CDR1 and CDR2: GTSNPN, SVGIG (reference sequence).

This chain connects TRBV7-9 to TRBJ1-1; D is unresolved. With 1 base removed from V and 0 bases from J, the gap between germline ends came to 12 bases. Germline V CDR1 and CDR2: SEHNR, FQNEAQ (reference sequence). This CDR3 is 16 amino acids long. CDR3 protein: CASSLEEGLMNTEAFF. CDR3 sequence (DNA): TGTGCCAGCAGCTTAGAGGAGGGTCTGATGAACACTGAAGCTTTCTTT.

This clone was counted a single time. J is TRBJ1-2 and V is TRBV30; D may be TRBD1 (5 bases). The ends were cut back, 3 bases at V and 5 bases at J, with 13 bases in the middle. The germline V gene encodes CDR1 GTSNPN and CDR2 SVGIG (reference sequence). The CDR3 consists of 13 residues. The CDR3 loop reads CAWSPGRGYGYTF. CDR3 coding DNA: TGTGCCTGGAGCCCAGGGCGAGGTTATGGCTACACCTTC. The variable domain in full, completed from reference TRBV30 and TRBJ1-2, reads SQTIHQWPATLVQPVGSPLSLECTVEGTSNPNLYWYRQAAGRGLQLLFYSVGIGQISSEVPQNLSASRPQDRQFILSSKKLLLSDSGFYLCAWSPGRGYGYTFGSGTRLTVV.

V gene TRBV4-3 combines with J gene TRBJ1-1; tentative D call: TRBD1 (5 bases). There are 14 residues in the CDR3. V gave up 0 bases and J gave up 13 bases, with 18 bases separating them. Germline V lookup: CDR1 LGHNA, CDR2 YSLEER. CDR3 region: CASSQDARQGFVFF. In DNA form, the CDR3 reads TGCGCCAGCAGCCAAGACGCTCGGCAGGGCTTCGTTTTCTTT.

CDR3: CATSDPQYGYTF. CDR3 in DNA: TGTGCCACCAGTGACCCCCAGTATGGCTACACCTTC. This sequence joins TRBV24-1 and TRBJ1-2, with D uncertain. The CDR3 is 12 amino acids. Trimming stripped 4 bases from V and 5 bases from J, with 7 bases between. Germline loops: CDR1 KGHDR, CDR2 SFDVKD.

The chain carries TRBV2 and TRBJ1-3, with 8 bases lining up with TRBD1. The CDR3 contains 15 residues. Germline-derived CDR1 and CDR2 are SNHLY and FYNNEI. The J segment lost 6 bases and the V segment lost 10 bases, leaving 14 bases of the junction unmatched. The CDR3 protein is CANIFTGGRVNTIYF. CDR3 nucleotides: TGTGCCAACATTTTCACAGGGGGGCGCGTAAACACCATATATTTT.

The CDR3 here is CASSDRGVYNEQFF. In nucleotides, the CDR3 is TGTGCCAGCAGTGATCGCGGGGTCTACAATGAGCAGTTCTTC. The chain links TRBV2 to TRBJ2-1, with TRBD2 as a possible D gene (6 bases). Per the germline V gene, CDR1 is SNHLY and CDR2 is FYNNEI. The V end lost 3 bases, the J end lost 3 bases, and 9 bases lay between the germline ends. The CDR3 has 14 amino acids.

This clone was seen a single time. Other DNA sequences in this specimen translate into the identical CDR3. For the CDR3, the DNA is TGTGCCAGCAGTTACCGCAGGGAGGCCTACGAGCAGTACTTC. Protein sequence: CASSYRREAYEQYF. The chain couples TRBV6-5 to TRBJ2-7, with a weak D call TRBD2 (6 bases). This CDR3 is built from 14 residues. Per germline, CDR1 MNHEY and CDR2 SVGAGI. Trimming pared 2 bases from V and 2 bases from J, leaving 10 bases between.

The CDR3 loop reads CASSLGAANYGYTF. CDR3 nucleotides: TGTGCCAGCAGTTTAGGGGCAGCTAACTATGGCTACACCTTC. This sequence joins TRBV28 and TRBJ1-2, with D possibly being TRBD1 (5 bases). The CDR3 is 14 amino acids. Germline lookup yields CDR1 MDHEN and CDR2 SYDVKM. V was shortened by 2 bases and J by 0 bases, with 7 bases between the two germline ends.

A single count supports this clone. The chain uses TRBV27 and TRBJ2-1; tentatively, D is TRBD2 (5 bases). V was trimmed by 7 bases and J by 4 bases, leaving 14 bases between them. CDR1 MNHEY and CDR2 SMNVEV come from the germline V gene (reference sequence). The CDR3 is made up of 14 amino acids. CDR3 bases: TGTGCCAGCACTCTGGGAGCCGCGTACAATGAGCAGTTCTTC. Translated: CASTLGAAYNEQFF.

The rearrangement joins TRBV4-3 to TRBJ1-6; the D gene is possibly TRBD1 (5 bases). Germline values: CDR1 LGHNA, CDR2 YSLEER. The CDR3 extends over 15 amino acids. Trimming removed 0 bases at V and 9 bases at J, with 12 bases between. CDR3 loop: CASSQEPGGGSPLHF. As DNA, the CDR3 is TGCGCCAGCAGCCAAGAACCCGGGGGGGGTTCACCCCTCCACTTT.

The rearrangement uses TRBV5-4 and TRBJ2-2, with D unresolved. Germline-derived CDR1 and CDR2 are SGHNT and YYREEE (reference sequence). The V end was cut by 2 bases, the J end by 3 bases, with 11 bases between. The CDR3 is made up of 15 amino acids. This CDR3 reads CASSFGSVDTGELFF. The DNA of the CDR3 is TGTGCCAGCAGCTTTGGCTCTGTGGACACCGGGGAGCTGTTTTTT.

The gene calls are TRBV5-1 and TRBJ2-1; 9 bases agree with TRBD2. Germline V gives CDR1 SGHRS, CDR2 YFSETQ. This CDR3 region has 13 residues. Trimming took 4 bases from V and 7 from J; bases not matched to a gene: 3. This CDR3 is CASSGGLANEQFF. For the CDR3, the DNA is TGCGCCAGCAGCGGGGGACTAGCTAATGAGCAGTTCTTC. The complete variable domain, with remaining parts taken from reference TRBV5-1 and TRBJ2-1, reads KAGVTQTPRYLIKTRGQQVTLSCSPISGHRSVSWYQQTPGQGLQFLFEYFSETQRNKGNFPGRFSGRQFSNSRSEMNVSTLELGDSALYLCASSGGLANEQFFGPGTRLTVL.

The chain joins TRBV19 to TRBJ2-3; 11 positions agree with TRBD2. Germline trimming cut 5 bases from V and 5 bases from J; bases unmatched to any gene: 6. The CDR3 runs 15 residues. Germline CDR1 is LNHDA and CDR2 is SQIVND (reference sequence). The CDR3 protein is CASSPVAGGQDTQYF. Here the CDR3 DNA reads TGTGCCAGTAGTCCGGTAGCGGGAGGGCAAGATACGCAGTATTTT.

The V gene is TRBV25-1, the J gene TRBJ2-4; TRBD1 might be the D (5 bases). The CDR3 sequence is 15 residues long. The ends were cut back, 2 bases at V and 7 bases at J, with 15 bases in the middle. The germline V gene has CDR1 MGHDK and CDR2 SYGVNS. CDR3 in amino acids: CASSEDQGPLNIQYF. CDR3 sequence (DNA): TGTGCCAGCAGTGAAGATCAGGGCCCGCTGAACATTCAGTACTTC.

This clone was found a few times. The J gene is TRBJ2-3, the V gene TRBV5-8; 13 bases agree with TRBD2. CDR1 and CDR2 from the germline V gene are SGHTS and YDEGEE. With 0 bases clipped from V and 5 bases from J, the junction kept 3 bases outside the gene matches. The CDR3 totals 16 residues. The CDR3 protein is CASSLVLAGGQDTQYF. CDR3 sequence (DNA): TGTGCCAGCAGCTTGGTACTAGCGGGAGGGCAAGATACGCAGTATTTT.

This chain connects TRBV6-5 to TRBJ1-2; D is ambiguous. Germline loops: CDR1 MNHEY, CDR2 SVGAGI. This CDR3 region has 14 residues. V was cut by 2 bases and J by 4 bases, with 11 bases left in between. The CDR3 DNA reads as TGTGCCAGCAGTTACGGCAGGCGGGGCTATGGCTACACCTTC. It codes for CASSYGRRGYGYTF.

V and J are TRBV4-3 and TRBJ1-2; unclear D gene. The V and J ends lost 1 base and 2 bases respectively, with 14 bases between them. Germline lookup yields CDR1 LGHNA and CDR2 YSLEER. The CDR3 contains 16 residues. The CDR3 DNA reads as TGCGCCAGCAGCCAAGCACTGGTACAGAACAACTATGGCTACACCTTC. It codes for CASSQALVQNNYGYTF.

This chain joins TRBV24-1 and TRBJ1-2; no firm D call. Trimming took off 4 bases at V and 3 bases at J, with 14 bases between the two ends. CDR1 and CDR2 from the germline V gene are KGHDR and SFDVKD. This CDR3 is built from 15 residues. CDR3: CATSDPGRADYGYTF. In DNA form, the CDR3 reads TGTGCCACCAGTGACCCGGGGAGGGCGGACTATGGCTACACCTTC.

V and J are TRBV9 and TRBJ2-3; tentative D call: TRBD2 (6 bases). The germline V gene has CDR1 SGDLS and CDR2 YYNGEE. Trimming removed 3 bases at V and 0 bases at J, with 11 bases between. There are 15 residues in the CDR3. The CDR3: CASSDVAASTDTQYF. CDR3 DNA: TGTGCCAGCAGCGATGTAGCGGCAAGCACAGATACGCAGTATTTT. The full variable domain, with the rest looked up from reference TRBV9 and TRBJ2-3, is DSGVTQTPKHLITATGQRVTLRCSPRSGDLSVYWYQQSLDQGLQFLIQYYNGEERAKGNILERFSAQQFPDLHSELNLSSLELGDSALYFCASSDVAASTDTQYFGPGTRLTVL.

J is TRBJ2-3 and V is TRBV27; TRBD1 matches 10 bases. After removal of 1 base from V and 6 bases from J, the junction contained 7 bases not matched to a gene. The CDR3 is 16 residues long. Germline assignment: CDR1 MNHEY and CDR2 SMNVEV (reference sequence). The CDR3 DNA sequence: TGTGCCAGCAGTTTATTGTCGGGACAGGGGTGGGATACGCAGTATTTT. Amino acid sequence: CASSLLSGQGWDTQYF.

In nucleotides, the CDR3 is TGTGCCACACGCTACGGGGTTGAAGCTTTCTTT. Its protein is CATRYGVEAFF. The chain combines TRBV12-3 or TRBV12-4 with TRBJ1-1; D uncertain. The CDR3 is 11 amino acids. V gave up 10 bases and J gave up 7 bases, with 13 bases separating them.

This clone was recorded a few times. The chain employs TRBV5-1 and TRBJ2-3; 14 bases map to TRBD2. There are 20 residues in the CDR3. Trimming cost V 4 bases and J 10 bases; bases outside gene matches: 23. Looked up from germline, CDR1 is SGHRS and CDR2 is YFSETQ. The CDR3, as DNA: TGCGCCAGCAGCCCATCGGGACTAGCGGGAGTCCTCACACTACGGGCGCCGCAGTATTTT. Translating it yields CASSPSGLAGVLTLRAPQYF.

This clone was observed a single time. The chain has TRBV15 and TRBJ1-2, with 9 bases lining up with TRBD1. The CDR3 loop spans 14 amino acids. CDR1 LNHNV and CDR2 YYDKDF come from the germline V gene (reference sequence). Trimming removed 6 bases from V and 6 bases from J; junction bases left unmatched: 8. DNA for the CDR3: TGTGCCACCAGTCCGGACAGGGGAACGAATGGCTACACCTTC. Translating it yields CATSPDRGTNGYTF.

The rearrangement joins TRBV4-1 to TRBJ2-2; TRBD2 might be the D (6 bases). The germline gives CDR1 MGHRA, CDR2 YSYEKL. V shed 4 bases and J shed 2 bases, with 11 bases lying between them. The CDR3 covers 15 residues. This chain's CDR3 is CASSLLGGNTGELFF. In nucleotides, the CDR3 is TGCGCCAGCAGCCTCTTGGGGGGAAACACCGGGGAGCTGTTTTTT.

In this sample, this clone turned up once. The CDR3 DNA follows: TGTGCCAGCAGTTTATGGGGGGGTGAGACCCAGTACTTC. This sequence encodes CASSLWGGETQYF. The V and J genes are TRBV27 and TRBJ2-5, with 7 nucleotides matching TRBD2. This CDR3 has 13 amino acids. Germline V gene data show CDR1 as MNHEY and CDR2 as SMNVEV (reference sequence). V was pared by 1 base and J by 5 bases, with 1 base of the junction left unmatched.

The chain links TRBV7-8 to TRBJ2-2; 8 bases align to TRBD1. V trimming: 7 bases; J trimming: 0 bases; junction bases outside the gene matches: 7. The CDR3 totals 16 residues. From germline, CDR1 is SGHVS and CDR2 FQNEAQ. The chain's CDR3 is CASNPQGVSNTGELFF. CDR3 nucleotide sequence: TGTGCCAGCAACCCACAGGGGGTGTCGAACACCGGGGAGCTGTTTTTT. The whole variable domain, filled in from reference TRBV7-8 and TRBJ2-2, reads GAGVSQSPRYKVAKRGQDVALRCDPISGHVSLFWYQQALGQGPEFLTYFQNEAQLDKSGLPSDRFFAERPEGSVSTLKIQRTQQEDSAVYLCASNPQGVSNTGELFFGEGSRLTVL.